This T cell receptor (beta chain) comes out of a study of blood T cell repertoires in COVID-19. About the study: Material from acute and convalescent COVID-19 was sourced from the United States, Italy and Spain. The cDNA or gDNA used as material had been derived from T cells, B-cell-depleted T cells, or PBMCs.

Trimming shortened V by 4 bases and J by 3 bases, and 16 bases separated the two germline ends. The CDR3 covers 16 residues. CDR1 LNHDA and CDR2 SQIVND come from the germline V gene (reference sequence). Authors' analysis steps: Reference gene primers were amplified, and this amplification served to estimate nucleated cell counts. The repertoire was sequenced with immunoSEQ multiplex PCR; TCRdb's copy has only in-frame clones and lacks some. That table gives V, J and clone size, and the DNA gave D and trimming. The profile shows about 110,000 clones, roughly 69% of them singletons. The chain combines TRBV19 with TRBJ1-5, with a weak D call TRBD1 (5 bases). The sequencing input was peripheral blood. The source of this sequence is a man older than 75 with acute or convalescent COVID-19. CDR3 sequence reads: CASSTTARANNQPQHF. The CDR3, as DNA: TGTGCCAGTAGTACGACGGCCAGGGCAAACAATCAGCCCCAGCATTTT.